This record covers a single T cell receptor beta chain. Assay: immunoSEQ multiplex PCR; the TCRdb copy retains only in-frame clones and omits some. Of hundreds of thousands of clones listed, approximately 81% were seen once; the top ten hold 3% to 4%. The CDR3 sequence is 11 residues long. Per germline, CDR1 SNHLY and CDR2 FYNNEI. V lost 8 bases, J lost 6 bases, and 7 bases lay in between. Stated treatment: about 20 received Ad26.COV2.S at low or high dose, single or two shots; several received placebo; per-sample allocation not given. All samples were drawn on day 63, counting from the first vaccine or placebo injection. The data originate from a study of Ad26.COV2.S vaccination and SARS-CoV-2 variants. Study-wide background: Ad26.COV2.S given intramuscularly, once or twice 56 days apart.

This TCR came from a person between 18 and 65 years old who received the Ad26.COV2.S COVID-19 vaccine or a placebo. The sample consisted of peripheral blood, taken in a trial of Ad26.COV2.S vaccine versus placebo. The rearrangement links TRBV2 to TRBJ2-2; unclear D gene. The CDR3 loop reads CASEYAGELFF. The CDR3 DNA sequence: TGTGCCAGCGAGTACGCCGGGGAGCTGTTTTTT. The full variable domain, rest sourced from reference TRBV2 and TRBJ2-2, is EPEVTQTPSHQVTQMGQEVILRCVPISNHLYFYWYRQILGQKVEFLVSFYNNEISEKSEIFDDQFSVERPDGSNFTLKIRSTKLEDSAMYFCASEYAGELFFGEGSRLTVL.